The 31 T cell receptor beta chains given below trace back to one sample, sequenced in a study of blood T cell repertoires in COVID-19. Produced via immunoSEQ multiplex PCR; TCRdb's table is partial and in-frame only. The table has about 380,000 clones, roughly 86% seen once. Sequencing was done on a sample of PBMCs or T cells enriched from blood (not recorded which). These receptors were obtained from a man younger than 45 who had recovered from COVID-19.

The chain couples TRBV10-3 to TRBJ1-1; D is uncertain. The V gene lost 0 bases and the J gene lost 0 bases, with 8 bases spanning the gap. In germline, CDR1 is ENHRY, CDR2 SYGVKD. The CDR3 totals 15 residues. The CDR3 here is CAISESRALNTEAFF. The CDR3 nucleotides are TGTGCCATCAGTGAGTCGAGAGCGCTGAACACTGAAGCTTTCTTT.

V usage is TRBV6-1 and J usage is TRBJ1-2; tentatively, D is TRBD1 (6 bases). This CDR3 is built from 15 residues. Trimming took 2 bases from V and 3 from J, leaving 13 bases between them. CDR1 is MNHNS, CDR2 SASEGT, per germline. DNA for the CDR3: TGTGCCAGCAGTGAACGTTGGGGGCTCGACTATGGCTACACCTTC. Translated: CASSERWGLDYGYTF.

The gene calls are TRBV19 and TRBJ1-2; D is unresolved. V shed 3 bases and J shed 3 bases, with 17 bases lying between them. The germline gives CDR1 LNHDA, CDR2 SQIVND (reference sequence). The CDR3 extends over 16 amino acids. Written as DNA, the CDR3 is TGTGCCAGTAGTATCCAAGCAGGCAAATACTACTATGGCTACACCTTC. Encoded protein: CASSIQAGKYYYGYTF.

The chain is built from TRBV29-1 and TRBJ1-1; D gene unclear. The germline V and J ends were trimmed by 6 bases and 4 bases, with 18 bases remaining between them. The V gene's germline CDR1 is SQVTM and CDR2 ANQGSEA. CDR3 size: 14 residues. The CDR3 DNA reads as TGCAGCGTAGAAACCCTCGCAAGAGGCACTGAAGCTTTCTTT. This translates into CSVETLARGTEAFF.

V gene TRBV27 combines with J gene TRBJ1-5; D gene ambiguous. V lost 6 bases and J 5 bases, leaving 14 bases between the germline ends. CDR1 and CDR2 from the germline V gene are MNHEY and SMNVEV (reference sequence). This CDR3 has 14 residues. CDR3 sequence: CASSQGSDYQPQHF. Written as DNA, the CDR3 is TGTGCCAGCAGCCAAGGGAGTGACTATCAGCCCCAGCATTTT.

The chain joins TRBV9 to TRBJ1-1, with D possibly being TRBD1 (6 bases). The CDR3 runs 14 residues. V was cut by 7 bases and J by 3 bases, with 16 bases left in between. Germline V gene data show CDR1 as SGDLS and CDR2 as YYNGEE. The CDR3 sequence: CASGDKVVDTEAFF. The CDR3 region has the DNA TGTGCCAGCGGGGACAAGGTCGTCGACACTGAAGCTTTCTTT.

The genes are TRBV25-1 and TRBJ1-6; TRBD1 aligns across 9 bases. V gave up 1 base and J gave up 9 bases; unmatched junction bases: 4. This CDR3 contains 15 residues. The germline CDR1 and CDR2 sequences are MGHDK and SYGVNS. The CDR3 loop is CASSESGQGSSPLHF. CDR3 DNA sequence: TGTGCCAGCAGTGAATCGGGACAGGGTTCTTCACCCCTCCACTTT.

This clone was seen a few times. The gene calls are TRBV6-2 or TRBV6-3 and TRBJ2-2, with D uncertain. This CDR3 region has 14 residues. Germline-derived CDR1 and CDR2 are MNHEY and SVGEGT. The germline V and J ends were trimmed by 2 bases and 3 bases, with 7 bases remaining between them. The CDR3 loop reads CASSYVPDTGELFF. The DNA for the CDR3 is TGTGCCAGCAGTTACGTACCGGACACCGGGGAGCTGTTTTTT.

The chain links TRBV7-6 to TRBJ2-1; 9 nucleotides agree with TRBD2. Trimming at V came to 1 base and at J to 4 bases, leaving 2 bases not matched to a gene. The CDR3 loop spans 15 amino acids. Germline CDR1 and CDR2: SGHVS and FNYEAQ. CDR3 sequence: CASSLEAGGYNEQFF. CDR3 coding DNA: TGTGCCAGCAGCTTAGAAGCGGGGGGATACAATGAGCAGTTCTTC.

The genes are TRBV11-3 and TRBJ1-6; D not resolved. V was pared by 0 bases and J by 7 bases, with 4 bases between. The CDR3 spans 13 residues. CDR1 and CDR2 (germline): SGHNT, YENEEA. The CDR3 DNA is TGTGCCAGCAGCTTAGATCAGAATTCACCCCTCCACTTT. Translating it yields CASSLDQNSPLHF.

The chain joins TRBV7-2 to TRBJ1-2; D is perhaps TRBD1 (6 bases). The CDR3 is made up of 15 amino acids. The ends were cut back, 0 bases at V and 6 bases at J, with 14 bases in the middle. CDR1 and CDR2 (germline): SGHTA, FQGNSA. The CDR3 loop is CASSLAETGGDGYTF. CDR3 in DNA: TGTGCCAGCAGCTTAGCGGAGACAGGTGGGGATGGCTACACCTTC.

The rearrangement links TRBV5-4 to TRBJ2-5, with D possibly matching TRBD2 (5 bases). Germline V CDR1 and CDR2: SGHNT, YYREEE (reference sequence). The CDR3 loop spans 13 amino acids. The V and J ends lost 5 bases and 7 bases respectively, with 15 bases between them. For the CDR3, the DNA is TGTGCCAGCAGTTCCGAGGGCCCGGGGACCCAGTACTTC. Translation gives CASSSEGPGTQYF.

The chain recombines TRBV4-2 with TRBJ1-2; perhaps TRBD1 as D (6 bases). The CDR3 extends over 15 amino acids. The germline V gene has CDR1 LGHNA and CDR2 YNFKEQ. Trimming removed 0 bases at V and 5 bases at J, with 13 bases between. CDR3 DNA: TGTGCCAGCAGCCAAGAACAGGGTCCGGGGTATGGCTACACCTTC. This gives the protein CASSQEQGPGYGYTF.

This clone has only one observation. CDR3 DNA: TGTGCCAGCAGTACCGGGGGGTCGCATGAGCAGTTCTTC. It yields the protein CASSTGGSHEQFF. The rearrangement uses TRBV28 and TRBJ2-1, with 7 bases matching TRBD2. The V and J ends lost 5 bases and 8 bases, in that order; junction bases with no gene match: 6. This CDR3 is 13 amino acids long. Per the germline V gene, CDR1 is MDHEN and CDR2 is SYDVKM.

In its sample, this clone was seen a few times. The chain employs TRBV6-5 and TRBJ1-2; D is unresolved. The V end was cut by 7 bases, the J end by 4 bases, with 19 bases between. The germline V gene encodes CDR1 MNHEY and CDR2 SVGAGI. CDR3 length equals 15 residues. The CDR3 here is CASTHGARRGYGYTF. The CDR3 coding sequence is TGTGCCAGCACCCATGGCGCCAGGCGGGGCTATGGCTACACCTTC.

This sequence joins TRBV7-9 and TRBJ1-6, with D unresolved. Germline CDR1 reads SEHNR; CDR2 reads FQNEAQ (reference sequence). The CDR3 extends over 14 amino acids. V shed 1 base and J shed 10 bases, with 11 bases lying between them. The DNA of the CDR3 is TGTGCCAGCAGCTTAGACGGGAATGGATCACCCCTCCACTTT. It translates to CASSLDGNGSPLHF.

As to this clone: Distinct nucleotide sequences in the sample also encode this CDR3. V usage is TRBV19 and J usage is TRBJ2-2; D gene uncertain. CDR3 size: 13 residues. Germline V gives CDR1 LNHDA, CDR2 SQIVND (reference sequence). V dropped 5 bases and J dropped 6 bases, with 10 bases sitting between them. CDR3 sequence reads: CASSFRVAGELFF. The CDR3 DNA reads TGTGCCAGTAGTTTTAGAGTGGCCGGGGAGCTGTTTTTT.

This sequence joins TRBV7-9 and TRBJ1-4; TRBD1 aligns across 9 bases. With V trimmed by 0 bases and J by 1 base, 0 bases remained unmatched. The CDR3 runs to 16 residues. Looked up from germline, CDR1 is SEHNR and CDR2 is FQNEAQ (reference sequence). CDR3: CASSLATGGTNEKLFF. The CDR3 DNA is TGTGCCAGCAGCTTAGCGACAGGGGGAACTAATGAAAAACTGTTTTTT. The full variable domain, in which reference TRBV7-9 and TRBJ1-4 provide the parts outside the CDR3, is DTGVSQNPRHKITKRGQNVTFRCDPISEHNRLYWYRQTLGQGPEFLTYFQNEAQLEKSRLLSDRFSAERPKGSFSTLEIQRTEQGDSAMYLCASSLATGGTNEKLFFGSGTQLSVL.

The chain links TRBV30 to TRBJ1-1; 7 bases map to TRBD1. J lost 3 bases, V lost 3 bases, and 10 bases had no gene match. This CDR3 spans 15 amino acids. From germline, CDR1 is GTSNPN and CDR2 SVGIG (reference sequence). CDR3 nucleotide sequence: TGTGCCTGGAGGGTATCGGACAGGTACTACACTGAAGCTTTCTTT. It is translated as CAWRVSDRYYTEAFF.

The rearrangement links TRBV19 to TRBJ2-7; TRBD1 might be the D (5 bases). V shed 0 bases and J shed 5 bases, with 11 bases lying between them. Germline V gene lookup returns CDR1 LNHDA and CDR2 SQIVND (reference sequence). The CDR3 runs to 14 residues. The CDR3 nucleotides read TGTGCCAGTAGTATAGAACAATGCAGGGACGAGCAGTACTTC. Encoded protein: CASSIEQCRDEQYF.

CDR3 sequence: CASAQEGARGELFF. The DNA for the CDR3 is TGCGCCAGCGCTCAGGAGGGGGCGCGGGGGGAGCTGTTTTTT. J is TRBJ2-2 and V is TRBV4-3; D is perhaps TRBD1 (7 bases). The CDR3 consists of 14 residues. V gave up 8 bases and J gave up 8 bases, with 18 bases separating them. Looked up from germline, CDR1 is LGHNA and CDR2 is YSLEER.

On this clone itself: The same CDR3 also results from other DNA sequences found in this sample. The chain recombines TRBV30 with TRBJ1-1; 9 bases agree with TRBD1. The CDR3 is 12 residues long. V was pared by 5 bases and J by 4 bases, with 2 bases of the junction left unmatched. In germline, CDR1 is GTSNPN, CDR2 SVGIG (reference sequence). Written as DNA, the CDR3 is TGTGCCTGGGACAGGGGGATCACTGAAGCTTTCTTT. Protein product: CAWDRGITEAFF.

J is TRBJ1-2 and V is TRBV12-3 or TRBV12-4; D uncertain. The length of the CDR3 is 12 residues. V lost 11 bases to trimming and J lost 4 bases, with 14 bases between them. CDR3 DNA sequence: TGTGCCGGAGGGAAGCTTGGCTATGGCTACACCTTC. Translation: CAGGKLGYGYTF.

The chain links TRBV7-8 to TRBJ1-2; D is unclear. Germline CDR1 reads SGHVS; CDR2 reads FQNEAQ. V was cut by 1 base and J by 5 bases, with 11 bases left in between. The CDR3 has 14 amino acids. This CDR3 reads CASSLDTGLYGYTF. The CDR3 nucleotides read TGTGCCAGCAGCTTAGACACTGGACTGTATGGCTACACCTTC.

This chain joins TRBV4-3 and TRBJ1-1; perhaps TRBD1 as D (5 bases). Trimming took 4 bases from V and 3 from J, leaving 9 bases between them. The germline V gene has CDR1 LGHNA and CDR2 YSLEER. The CDR3 contains 13 residues. The CDR3 is CASSLQADTEAFF. The CDR3 DNA is TGCGCCAGCAGCCTACAGGCGGACACTGAAGCTTTCTTT.

V usage is TRBV3-1 (or the pseudogene TRBV3-2) and J usage is TRBJ1-6, with D uncertain. V lost 2 bases to trimming and J lost 14 bases, with 10 bases between them. Germline V CDR1 and CDR2: LGHDT, YNNKEL (reference sequence). The CDR3 consists of 12 residues. The CDR3 DNA reads as TGTGCCAGCAGCCAACTCGGAGCCACCCTCCACTTT. Its translation is CASSQLGATLHF.

The chain carries TRBV25-1 and TRBJ1-1; possibly TRBD1 for D (6 bases). Germline V CDR1 and CDR2: MGHDK, SYGVNS. Trimming pared 4 bases from V and 4 bases from J, leaving 13 bases between. The CDR3 loop spans 14 amino acids. CDR3 amino acids: CASSALQGTTEAFF. CDR3 nucleotides: TGTGCCAGCAGTGCCCTACAGGGCACCACTGAAGCTTTCTTT. Based on the CDR3 plus reference TRBV25-1 and TRBJ1-1, the full variable domain is EADIYQTPRYLVIGTGKKITLECSQTMGHDKMYWYQQDPGMELHLIHYSYGVNSTEKGDLSSESTVSRIRTEHFPLTLESARPSHTSQYLCASSALQGTTEAFFGQGTRLTVV.

The rearrangement links TRBV6-2 or TRBV6-3 to TRBJ2-7; D ambiguous. Germline CDR1 reads MNHEY; CDR2 reads SVGEGT. V lost 2 bases and J lost 4, with 6 bases in between. The length of the CDR3 is 12 residues. CDR3 DNA sequence: TGTGCCAGCAGTTACGTAGTTTACGAGCAGTACTTC. It is translated as CASSYVVYEQYF.

This clone turned up a few times. The CDR3 bases are TGTGCCAGCAGTTTGGGACAGGGGGCCCCAAGGGATCAGCCCCAGCATTTT. Translated: CASSLGQGAPRDQPQHF. The chain has TRBV28 and TRBJ1-5; the match to TRBD1 covers 12 bases. V was clipped by 3 bases and J by 5 bases; unmatched bases: 8. Per germline, CDR1 MDHEN and CDR2 SYDVKM. The CDR3 is made up of 17 amino acids.

This chain connects TRBV7-9 to TRBJ1-6; 8 bases map to TRBD1. The CDR3 sequence is 15 residues long. Trimming removed 3 bases from V and 5 bases from J; junction bases left unmatched: 3. Germline CDR1 reads SEHNR; CDR2 reads FQNEAQ (reference sequence). The CDR3 here is CASSLMGQDNSPLHF. In DNA, the CDR3 is TGTGCCAGCAGCTTGATGGGACAGGATAATTCACCCCTCCACTTT.

The chain links TRBV6-2 or TRBV6-3 to TRBJ1-1, with a possible D match to TRBD1 (5 bases). The V end was cut by 4 bases, the J end by 5 bases, with 11 bases between. This CDR3 contains 13 residues. Per the germline V gene, CDR1 is MNHEY and CDR2 is SVGEGT. The CDR3 loop is CASSLVGVTEAFF. The CDR3 DNA is TGTGCCAGCAGTTTGGTAGGGGTGACTGAAGCTTTCTTT.